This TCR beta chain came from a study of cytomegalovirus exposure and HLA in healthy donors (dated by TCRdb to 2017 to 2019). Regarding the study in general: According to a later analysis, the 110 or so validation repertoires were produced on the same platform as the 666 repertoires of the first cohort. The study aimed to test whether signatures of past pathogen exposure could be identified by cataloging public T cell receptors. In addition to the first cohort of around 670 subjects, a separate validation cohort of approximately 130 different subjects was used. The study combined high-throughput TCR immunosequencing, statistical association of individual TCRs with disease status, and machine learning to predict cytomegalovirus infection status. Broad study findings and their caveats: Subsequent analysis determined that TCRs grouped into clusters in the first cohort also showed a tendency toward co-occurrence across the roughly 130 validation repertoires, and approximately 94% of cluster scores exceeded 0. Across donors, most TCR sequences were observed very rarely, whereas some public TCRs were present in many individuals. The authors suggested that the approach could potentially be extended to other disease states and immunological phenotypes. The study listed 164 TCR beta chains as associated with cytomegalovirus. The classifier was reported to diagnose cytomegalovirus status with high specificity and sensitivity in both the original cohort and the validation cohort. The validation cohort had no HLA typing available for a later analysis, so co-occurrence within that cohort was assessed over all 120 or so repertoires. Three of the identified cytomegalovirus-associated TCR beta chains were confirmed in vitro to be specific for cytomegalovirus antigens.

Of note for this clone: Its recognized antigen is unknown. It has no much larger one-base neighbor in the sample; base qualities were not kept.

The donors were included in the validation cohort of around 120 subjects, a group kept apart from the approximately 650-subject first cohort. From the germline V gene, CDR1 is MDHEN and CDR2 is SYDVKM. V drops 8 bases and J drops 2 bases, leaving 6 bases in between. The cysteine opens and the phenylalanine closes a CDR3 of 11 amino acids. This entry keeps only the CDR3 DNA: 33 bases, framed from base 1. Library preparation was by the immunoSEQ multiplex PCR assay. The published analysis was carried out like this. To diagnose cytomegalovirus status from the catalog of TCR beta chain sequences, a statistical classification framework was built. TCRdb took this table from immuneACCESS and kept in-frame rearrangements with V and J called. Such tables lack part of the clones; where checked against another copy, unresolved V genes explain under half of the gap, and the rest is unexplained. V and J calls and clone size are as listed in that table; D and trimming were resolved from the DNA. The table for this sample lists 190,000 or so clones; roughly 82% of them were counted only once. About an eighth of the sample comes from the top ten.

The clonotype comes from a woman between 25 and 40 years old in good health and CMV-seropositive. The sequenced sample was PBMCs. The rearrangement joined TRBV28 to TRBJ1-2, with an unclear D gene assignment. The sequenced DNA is TGTGCCAGCTCGCAGAACTATGGCTACACCTTC. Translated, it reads CASSQNYGYTF.